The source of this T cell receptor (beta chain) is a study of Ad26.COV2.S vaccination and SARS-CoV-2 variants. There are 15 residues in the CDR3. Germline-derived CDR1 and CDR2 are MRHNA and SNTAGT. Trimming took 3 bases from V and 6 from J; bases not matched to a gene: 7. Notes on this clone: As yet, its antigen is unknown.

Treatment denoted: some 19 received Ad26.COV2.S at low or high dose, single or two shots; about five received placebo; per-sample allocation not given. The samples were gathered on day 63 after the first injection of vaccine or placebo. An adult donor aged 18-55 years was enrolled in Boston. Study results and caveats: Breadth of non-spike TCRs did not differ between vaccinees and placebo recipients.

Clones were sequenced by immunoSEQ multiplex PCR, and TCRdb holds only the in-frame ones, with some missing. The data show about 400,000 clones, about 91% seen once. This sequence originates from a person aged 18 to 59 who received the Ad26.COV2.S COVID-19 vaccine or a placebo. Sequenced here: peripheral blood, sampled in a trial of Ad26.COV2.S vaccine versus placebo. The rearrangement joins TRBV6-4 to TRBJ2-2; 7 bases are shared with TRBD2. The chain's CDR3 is CASSDGAGASGELFF. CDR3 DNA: TGTGCCAGCAGTGATGGGGCGGGAGCCTCCGGGGAGCTGTTTTTT.